This T cell receptor (beta chain) was identified during a study of blood T cells in healthy people across ages. Then a second PCR, running about 6 to 11 cycles, was carried out with a sample-barcoded 5' primer and a J-beta primer mix. A single record per CDR3 protein comes from TCRdb applying MiXCR to the 5' RACE reads. The table records about a million distinct CDR3 sequences, 35% to 45% of them present only once. The CDR3 has 14 amino acids. Germline V CDR1 and CDR2: MNHEY, SVGEGT. V was shortened by 6 bases and J by 4 bases, with 15 bases between the two germline ends. Specimen: blood. The receptor was derived from a man aged 18-30 years in good health. The chain has TRBV6-2 or TRBV6-3 and TRBJ1-1, with a weak D call TRBD1 (6 bases). Written as DNA, the CDR3 is TGTGCCAGCAGAACTTACAGGGTTGTCACTGAAGCTTTCTTT. It specifies CASRTYRVVTEAFF.